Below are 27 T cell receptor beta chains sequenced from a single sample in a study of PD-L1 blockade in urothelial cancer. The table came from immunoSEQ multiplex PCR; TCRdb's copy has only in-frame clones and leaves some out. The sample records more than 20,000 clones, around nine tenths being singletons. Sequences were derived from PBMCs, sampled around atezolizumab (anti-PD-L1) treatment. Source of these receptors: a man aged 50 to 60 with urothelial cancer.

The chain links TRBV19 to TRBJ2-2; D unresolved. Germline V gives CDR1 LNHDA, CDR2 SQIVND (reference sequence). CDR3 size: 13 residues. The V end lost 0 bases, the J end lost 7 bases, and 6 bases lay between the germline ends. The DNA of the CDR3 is TGTGCCAGTAGTATAGATCCCGTCGGGGAGCTGTTTTTT. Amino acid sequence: CASSIDPVGELFF.

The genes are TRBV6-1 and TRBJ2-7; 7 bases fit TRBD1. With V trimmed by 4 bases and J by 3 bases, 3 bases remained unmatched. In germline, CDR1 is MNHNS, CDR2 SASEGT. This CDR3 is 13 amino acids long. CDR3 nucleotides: TGTGCCAGCAGTGTCAGGGGGTTCTACGAGCAGTACTTC. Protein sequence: CASSVRGFYEQYF.

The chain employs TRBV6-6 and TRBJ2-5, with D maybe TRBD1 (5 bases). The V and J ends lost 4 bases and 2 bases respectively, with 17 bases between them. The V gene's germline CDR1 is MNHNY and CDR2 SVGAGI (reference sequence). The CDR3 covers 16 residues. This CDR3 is CASSSSRVGRQETQYF. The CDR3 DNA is TGTGCCAGCAGTTCCTCCCGGGTGGGGCGGCAAGAGACCCAGTACTTC.

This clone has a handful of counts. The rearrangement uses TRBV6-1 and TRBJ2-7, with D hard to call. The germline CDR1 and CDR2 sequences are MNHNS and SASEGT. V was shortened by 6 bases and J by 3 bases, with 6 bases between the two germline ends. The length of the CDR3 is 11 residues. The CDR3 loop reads CASRTHYEQYF. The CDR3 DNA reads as TGTGCCAGCAGGACTCACTACGAGCAGTACTTC.

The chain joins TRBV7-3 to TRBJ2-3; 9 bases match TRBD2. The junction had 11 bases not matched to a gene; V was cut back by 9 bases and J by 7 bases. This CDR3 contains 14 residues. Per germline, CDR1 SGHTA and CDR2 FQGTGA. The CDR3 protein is CASSNPAGGNTQYF. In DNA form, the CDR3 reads TGTGCCAGTTCGAACCCAGCGGGGGGAAATACGCAGTATTTT. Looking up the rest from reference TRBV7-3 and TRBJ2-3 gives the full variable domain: GAGVSQTPSNKVTEKGKYVELRCDPISGHTALYWYRQSLGQGPEFLIYFQGTGAADDSGLPNDRFFAVRPEGSVSTLKIQRTERGDSAVYLCASSNPAGGNTQYFGPGTRLTVL.

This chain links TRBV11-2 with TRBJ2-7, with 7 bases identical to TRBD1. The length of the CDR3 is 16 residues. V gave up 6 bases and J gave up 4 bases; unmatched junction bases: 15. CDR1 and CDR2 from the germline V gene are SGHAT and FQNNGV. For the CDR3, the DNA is TGTGCCAGCAGTCAACCTCCGGGACAGACCTTTTACGAGCAGTACTTC. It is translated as CASSQPPGQTFYEQYF.

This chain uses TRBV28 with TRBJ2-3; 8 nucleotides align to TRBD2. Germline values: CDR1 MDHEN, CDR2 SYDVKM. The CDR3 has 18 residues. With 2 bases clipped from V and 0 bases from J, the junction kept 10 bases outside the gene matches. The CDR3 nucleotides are TGTGCCAGCAGTTTACTAGCGGGTTTTTTATCTAGCACAGATACGCAGTATTTT. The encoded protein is CASSLLAGFLSSTDTQYF. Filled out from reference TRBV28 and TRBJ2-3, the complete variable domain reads DVKVTQSSRYLVKRTGEKVFLECVQDMDHENMFWYRQDPGLGLRLIYFSYDVKMKEKGDIPEGYSVSREKKERFSLILESASTNQTSMYLCASSLLAGFLSSTDTQYFGPGTRLTVL.

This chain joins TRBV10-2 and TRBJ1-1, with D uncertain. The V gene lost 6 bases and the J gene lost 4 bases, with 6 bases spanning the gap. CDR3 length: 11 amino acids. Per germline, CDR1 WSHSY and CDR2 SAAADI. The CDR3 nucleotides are TGCGCCAGCAGCTTCGGCACTGAAGCTTTCTTT. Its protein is CASSFGTEAFF.

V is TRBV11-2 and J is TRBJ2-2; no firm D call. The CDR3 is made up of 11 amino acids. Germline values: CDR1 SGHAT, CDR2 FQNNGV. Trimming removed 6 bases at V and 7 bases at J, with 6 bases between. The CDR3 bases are TGTGCCAGCAGGTCTCGCGGGGAGCTGTTTTTT. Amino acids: CASRSRGELFF.

Here the CDR3 DNA reads TGTGCCAGCAGTTTGGGCGGGAGGGCCTACGAGCAGTACTTC. Its protein is CASSLGGRAYEQYF. This chain links TRBV27 with TRBJ2-7; 9 positions agree with TRBD2. The CDR3 loop spans 14 amino acids. CDR1 MNHEY and CDR2 SMNVEV come from the germline V gene (reference sequence). V trimming: 3 bases; J trimming: 2 bases; junction bases outside the gene matches: 2.

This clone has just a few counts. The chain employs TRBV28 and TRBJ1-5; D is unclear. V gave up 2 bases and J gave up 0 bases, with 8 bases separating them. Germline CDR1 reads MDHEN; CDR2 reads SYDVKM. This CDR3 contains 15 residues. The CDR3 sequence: CASSLPGDSNQPQHF. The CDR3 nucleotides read TGTGCCAGCAGTTTACCAGGCGATAGCAATCAGCCCCAGCATTTT.

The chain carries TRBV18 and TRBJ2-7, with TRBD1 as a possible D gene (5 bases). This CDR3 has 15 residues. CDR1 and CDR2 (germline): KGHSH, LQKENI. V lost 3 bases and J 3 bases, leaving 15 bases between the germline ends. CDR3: CASSPRQLLGYEQYF. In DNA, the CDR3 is TGTGCCAGCTCACCCCGACAGTTGTTGGGCTACGAGCAGTACTTC.

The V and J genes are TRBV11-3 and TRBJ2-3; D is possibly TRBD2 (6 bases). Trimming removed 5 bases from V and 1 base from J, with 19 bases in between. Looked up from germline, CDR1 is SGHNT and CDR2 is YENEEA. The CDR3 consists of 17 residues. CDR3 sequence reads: CASSTRGGIGGTDTQYF. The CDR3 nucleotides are TGTGCCAGCAGCACCCGAGGCGGGATAGGGGGCACAGATACGCAGTATTTT.

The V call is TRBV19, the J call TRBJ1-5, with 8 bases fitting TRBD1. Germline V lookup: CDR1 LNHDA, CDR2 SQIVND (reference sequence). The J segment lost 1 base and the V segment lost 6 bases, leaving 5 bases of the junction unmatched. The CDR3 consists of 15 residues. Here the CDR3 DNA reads TGTGCCAGTAGAAGAACAGGGGGGAGCAATCAGCCCCAGCATTTT. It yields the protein CASRRTGGSNQPQHF.

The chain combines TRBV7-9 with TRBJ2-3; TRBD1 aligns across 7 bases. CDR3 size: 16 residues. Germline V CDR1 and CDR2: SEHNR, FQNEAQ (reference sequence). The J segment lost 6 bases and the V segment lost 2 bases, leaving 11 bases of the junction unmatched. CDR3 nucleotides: TGTGCCAGCAGCTTATTATGGACAGGTTCTTCGGATACGCAGTATTTT. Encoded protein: CASSLLWTGSSDTQYF.

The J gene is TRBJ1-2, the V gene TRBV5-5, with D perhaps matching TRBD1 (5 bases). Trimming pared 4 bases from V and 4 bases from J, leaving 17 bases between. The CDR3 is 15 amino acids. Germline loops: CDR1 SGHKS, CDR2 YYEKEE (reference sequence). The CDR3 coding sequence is TGTGCCAGCAGCCGGGACGCGGGGAGCCTCTATGGCTACACCTTC. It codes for CASSRDAGSLYGYTF.

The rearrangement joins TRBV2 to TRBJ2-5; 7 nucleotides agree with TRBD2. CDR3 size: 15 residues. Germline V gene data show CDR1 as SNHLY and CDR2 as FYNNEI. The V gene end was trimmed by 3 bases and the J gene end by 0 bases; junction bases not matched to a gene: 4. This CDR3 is CASSEAGVYQETQYF. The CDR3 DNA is TGTGCCAGCAGTGAGGCGGGAGTGTACCAAGAGACCCAGTACTTC.

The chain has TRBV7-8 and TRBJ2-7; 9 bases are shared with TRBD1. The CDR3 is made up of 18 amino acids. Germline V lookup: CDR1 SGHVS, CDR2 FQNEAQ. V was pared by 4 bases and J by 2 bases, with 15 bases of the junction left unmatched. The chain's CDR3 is CASSSLTPGQGTAYEQYF. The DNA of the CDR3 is TGTGCCAGCAGCTCCCTAACGCCGGGACAGGGTACCGCCTACGAGCAGTACTTC.

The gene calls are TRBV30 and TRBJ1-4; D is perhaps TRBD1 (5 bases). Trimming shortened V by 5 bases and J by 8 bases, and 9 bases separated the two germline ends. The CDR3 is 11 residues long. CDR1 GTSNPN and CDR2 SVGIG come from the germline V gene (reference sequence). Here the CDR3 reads CAWERGEKLFF. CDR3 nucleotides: TGTGCCTGGGAACGGGGGGAAAAACTGTTTTTT.

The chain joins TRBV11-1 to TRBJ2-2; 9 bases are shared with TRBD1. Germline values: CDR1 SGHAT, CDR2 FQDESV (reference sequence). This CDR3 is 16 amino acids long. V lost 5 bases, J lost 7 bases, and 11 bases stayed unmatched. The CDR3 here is CASSIGTGIVVGELFF. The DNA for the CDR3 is TGTGCCAGCAGCATCGGGACAGGGATCGTGGTCGGGGAGCTGTTTTTT. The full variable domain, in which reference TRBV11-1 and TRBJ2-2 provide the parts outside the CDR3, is EAEVAQSPRYKITEKSQAVAFWCDPISGHATLYWYRQILGQGPELLVQFQDESVVDDSQLPKDRFSAERLKGVDSTLKIQPAELGDSAMYLCASSIGTGIVVGELFFGEGSRLTVL.

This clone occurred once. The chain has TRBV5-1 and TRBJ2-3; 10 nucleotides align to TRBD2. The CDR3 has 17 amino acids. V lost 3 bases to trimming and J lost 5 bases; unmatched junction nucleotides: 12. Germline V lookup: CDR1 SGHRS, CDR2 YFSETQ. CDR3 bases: TGCGCCAGCAGCTCAGGGGCCAGCGGGGGGGCGGGAGATACGCAGTATTTT. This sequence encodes CASSSGASGGAGDTQYF.

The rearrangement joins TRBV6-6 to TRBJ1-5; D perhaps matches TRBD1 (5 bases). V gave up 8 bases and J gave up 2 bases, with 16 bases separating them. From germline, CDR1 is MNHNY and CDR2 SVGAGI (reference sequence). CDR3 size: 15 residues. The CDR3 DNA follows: TGTGCCAGCTTCGGGGGTCTTCGGGGCAATCAGCCCCAGCATTTT. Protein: CASFGGLRGNQPQHF.

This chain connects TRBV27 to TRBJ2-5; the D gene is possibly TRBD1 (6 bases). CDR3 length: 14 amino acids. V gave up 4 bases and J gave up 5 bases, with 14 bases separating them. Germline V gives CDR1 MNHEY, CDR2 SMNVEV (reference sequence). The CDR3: CASSSLDSRETQYF. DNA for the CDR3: TGTGCCAGCAGTTCCTTGGACAGCCGGGAGACCCAGTACTTC.

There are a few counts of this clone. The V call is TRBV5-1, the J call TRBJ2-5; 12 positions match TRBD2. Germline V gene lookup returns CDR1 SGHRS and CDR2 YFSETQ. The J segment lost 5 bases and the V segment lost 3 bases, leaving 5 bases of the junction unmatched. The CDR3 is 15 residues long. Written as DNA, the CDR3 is TGCGCCAGCAGCTCTAGCGGGGGGGCCTGGGAGACCCAGTACTTC. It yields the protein CASSSSGGAWETQYF. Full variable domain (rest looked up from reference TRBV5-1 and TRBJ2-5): KAGVTQTPRYLIKTRGQQVTLSCSPISGHRSVSWYQQTPGQGLQFLFEYFSETQRNKGNFPGRFSGRQFSNSRSEMNVSTLELGDSALYLCASSSSGGAWETQYFGPGTRLLVL.

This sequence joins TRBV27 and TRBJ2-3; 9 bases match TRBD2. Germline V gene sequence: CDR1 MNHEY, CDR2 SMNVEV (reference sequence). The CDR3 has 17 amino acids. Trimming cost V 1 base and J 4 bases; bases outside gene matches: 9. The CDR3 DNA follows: TGTGCCAGCAGTTTATACCGACTAGCGGCTGGGGCAGATACGCAGTATTTT. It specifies CASSLYRLAAGADTQYF.

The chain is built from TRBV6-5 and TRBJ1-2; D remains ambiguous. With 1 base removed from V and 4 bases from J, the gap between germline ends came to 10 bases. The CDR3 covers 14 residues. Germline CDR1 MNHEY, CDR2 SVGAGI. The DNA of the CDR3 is TGTGCCAGCAGTTACTACCCGGGGAGCTATGGCTACACCTTC. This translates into CASSYYPGSYGYTF.

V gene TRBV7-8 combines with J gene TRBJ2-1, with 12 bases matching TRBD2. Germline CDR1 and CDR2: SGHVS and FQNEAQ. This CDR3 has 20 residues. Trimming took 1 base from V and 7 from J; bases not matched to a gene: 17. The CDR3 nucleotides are TGTGCCAGCAGCTTAGACCCTTCGGGAATGACTAGCGGGAGACCGAATGAGCAGTTCTTC. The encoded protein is CASSLDPSGMTSGRPNEQFF.